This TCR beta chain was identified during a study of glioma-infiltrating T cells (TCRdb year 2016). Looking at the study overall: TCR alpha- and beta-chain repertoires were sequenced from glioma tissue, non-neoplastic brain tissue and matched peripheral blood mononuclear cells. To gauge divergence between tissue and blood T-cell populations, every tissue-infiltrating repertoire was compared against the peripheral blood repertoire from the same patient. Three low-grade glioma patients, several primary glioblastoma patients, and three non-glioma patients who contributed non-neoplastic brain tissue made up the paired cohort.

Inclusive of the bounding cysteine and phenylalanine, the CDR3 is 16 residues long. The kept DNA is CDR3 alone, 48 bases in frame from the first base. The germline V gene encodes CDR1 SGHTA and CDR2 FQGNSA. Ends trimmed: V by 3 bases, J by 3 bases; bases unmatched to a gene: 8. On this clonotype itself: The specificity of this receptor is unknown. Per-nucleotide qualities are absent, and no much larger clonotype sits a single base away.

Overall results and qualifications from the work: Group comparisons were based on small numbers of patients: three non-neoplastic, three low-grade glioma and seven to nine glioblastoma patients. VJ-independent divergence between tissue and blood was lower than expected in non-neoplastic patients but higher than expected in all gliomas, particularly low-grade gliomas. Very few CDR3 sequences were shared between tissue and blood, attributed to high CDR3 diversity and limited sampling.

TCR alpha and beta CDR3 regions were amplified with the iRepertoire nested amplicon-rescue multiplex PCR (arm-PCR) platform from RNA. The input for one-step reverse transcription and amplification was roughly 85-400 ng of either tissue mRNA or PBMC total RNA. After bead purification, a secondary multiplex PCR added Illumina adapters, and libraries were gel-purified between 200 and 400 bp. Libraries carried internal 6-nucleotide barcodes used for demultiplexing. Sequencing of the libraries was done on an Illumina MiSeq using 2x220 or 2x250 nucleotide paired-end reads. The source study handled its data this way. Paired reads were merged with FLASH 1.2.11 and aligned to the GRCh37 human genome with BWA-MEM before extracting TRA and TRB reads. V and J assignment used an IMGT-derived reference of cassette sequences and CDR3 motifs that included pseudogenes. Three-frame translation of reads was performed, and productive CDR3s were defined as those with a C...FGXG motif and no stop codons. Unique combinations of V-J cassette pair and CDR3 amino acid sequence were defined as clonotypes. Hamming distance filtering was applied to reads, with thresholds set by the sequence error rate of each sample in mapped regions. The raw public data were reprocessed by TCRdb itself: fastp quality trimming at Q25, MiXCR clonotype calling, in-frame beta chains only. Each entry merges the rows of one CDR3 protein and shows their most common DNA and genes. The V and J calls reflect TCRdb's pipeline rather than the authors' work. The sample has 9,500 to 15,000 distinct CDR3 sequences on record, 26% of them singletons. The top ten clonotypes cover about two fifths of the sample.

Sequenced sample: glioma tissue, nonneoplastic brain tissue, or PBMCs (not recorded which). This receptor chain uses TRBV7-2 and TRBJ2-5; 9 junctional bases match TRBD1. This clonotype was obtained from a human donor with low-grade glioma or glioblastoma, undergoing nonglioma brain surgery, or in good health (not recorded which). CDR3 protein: CASSLLGQGGEETQYF. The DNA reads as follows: TGTGCCAGCAGCTTGTTGGGACAGGGCGGGGAAGAGACCCAGTACTTC.